This TCR beta chain originates from a study of cytomegalovirus exposure and HLA in healthy donors. Across the whole study: It was reported in a later analysis that the 90 to 150 validation repertoires used the same platform as the approximately 650 first-cohort repertoires.

The validation cohort, a group of 90 to 150 subjects, included the donors and was separate from the roughly 700-subject first cohort. Study-wide results and limits: One later analysis, an examination of the 90 to 150 validation repertoires, found that first-cohort TCR clusters tended to co-occur in them. For most TCR sequences rarity was the rule, although some public TCRs occurred in many donors.

In regard to this clone: What it binds is unknown. At one of its ends the junction is not consistent with the germline gene, which may arise from a read error.

Measured with immunoSEQ multiplex PCR; TCRdb has only the in-frame clones, and not every one. The sample consists of approximately 60,000 clones, around 90% of them appearing once. Looked up from germline, CDR1 is MNHNS and CDR2 is SASEGT. The CDR3 sequence is 15 residues long. The TCR was taken from a man between 18 and 29 years old in good health and CMV-seronegative. The chain employs TRBV6-1 and TRBJ1-1; 7 bases are a match to TRBD1. The sample taken for sequencing was PBMCs. CDR3 sequence reads: CASREAGGMNTEAFF. Written as DNA, the CDR3 is TGTGCCAGCAGGGAAGCAGGGGGTATGAACACTGAAGCTTTCTTT.